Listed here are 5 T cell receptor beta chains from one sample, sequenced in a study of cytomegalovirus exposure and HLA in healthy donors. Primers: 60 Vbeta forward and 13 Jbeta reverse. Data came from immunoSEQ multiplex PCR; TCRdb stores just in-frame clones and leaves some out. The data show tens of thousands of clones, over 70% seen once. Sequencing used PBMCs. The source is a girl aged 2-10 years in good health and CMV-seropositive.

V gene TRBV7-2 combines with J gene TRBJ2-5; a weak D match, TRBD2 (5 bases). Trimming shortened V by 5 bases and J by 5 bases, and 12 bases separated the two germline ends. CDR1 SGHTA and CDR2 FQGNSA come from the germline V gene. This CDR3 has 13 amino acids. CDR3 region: CASSIPRGETQYF. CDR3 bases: TGTGCCAGCAGCATCCCACGGGGTGAGACCCAGTACTTC.

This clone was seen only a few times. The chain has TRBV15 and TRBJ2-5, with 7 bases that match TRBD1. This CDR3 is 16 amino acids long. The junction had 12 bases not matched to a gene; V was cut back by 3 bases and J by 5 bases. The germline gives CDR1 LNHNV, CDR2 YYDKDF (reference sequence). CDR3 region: CATSREPQGSAETQYF. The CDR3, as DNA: TGTGCCACCAGCAGGGAACCACAGGGGTCGGCGGAGACCCAGTACTTC.

CDR3 DNA sequence: TGTGCCAGCAGTAGTAGCGGGCTCACGTTTAGCTCCTACGAGCAGTACTTC. It encodes CASSSSGLTFSSYEQYF. The chain is built from TRBV7-2 and TRBJ2-7; 7 bases fit TRBD2. Germline-derived CDR1 and CDR2 are SGHTA and FQGNSA. CDR3 length: 17 residues. V trimming: 6 bases; J trimming: 0 bases; junction bases outside the gene matches: 14. The variable domain in full, with the rest retrieved from reference TRBV7-2 and TRBJ2-7, is GAGVSQSPSNKVTEKGKDVELRCDPISGHTALYWYRQSLGQGLEFLIYFQGNSAPDKSGLPSDRFSAERTGGSVSTLTIQRTQQEDSAVYLCASSSSGLTFSSYEQYFGPGTRLTVT.

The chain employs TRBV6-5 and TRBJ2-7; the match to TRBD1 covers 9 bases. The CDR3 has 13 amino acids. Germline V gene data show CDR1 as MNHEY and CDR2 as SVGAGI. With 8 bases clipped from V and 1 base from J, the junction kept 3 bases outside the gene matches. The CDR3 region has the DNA TGTGCCAGCCGGGACAGGGCTTCCTACGAGCAGTACTTC. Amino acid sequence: CASRDRASYEQYF.

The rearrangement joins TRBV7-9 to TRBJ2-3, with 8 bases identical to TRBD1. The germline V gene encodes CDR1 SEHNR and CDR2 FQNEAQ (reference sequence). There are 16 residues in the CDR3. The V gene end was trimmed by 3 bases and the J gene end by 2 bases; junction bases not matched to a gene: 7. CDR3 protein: CASSFGQGGVTDTQYF. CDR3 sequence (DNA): TGTGCCAGCAGCTTCGGACAGGGCGGAGTCACAGATACGCAGTATTTT.